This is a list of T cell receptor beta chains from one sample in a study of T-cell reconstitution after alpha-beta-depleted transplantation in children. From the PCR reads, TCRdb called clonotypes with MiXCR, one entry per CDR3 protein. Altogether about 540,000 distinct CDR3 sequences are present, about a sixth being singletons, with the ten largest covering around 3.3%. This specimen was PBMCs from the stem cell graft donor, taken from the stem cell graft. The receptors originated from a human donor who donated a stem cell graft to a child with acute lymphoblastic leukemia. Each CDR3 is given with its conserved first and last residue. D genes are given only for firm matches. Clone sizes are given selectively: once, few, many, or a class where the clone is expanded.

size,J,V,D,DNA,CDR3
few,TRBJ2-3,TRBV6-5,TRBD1,TGTGCCAGCAGTTACGACACAGGGGCCAGCACAGATACGCAGTATTTT,CASSYDTGASTDTQYF
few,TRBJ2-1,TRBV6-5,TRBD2,TGTGCCAGCAGTTACGCTAGCGGGTCCTACAATGAGCAGTTCTTC,CASSYASGSYNEQFF
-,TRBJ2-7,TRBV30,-,TGTGCCTGGAGTACGGGGGCGGGCGAGCAGTACTTC,CAWSTGAGEQYF
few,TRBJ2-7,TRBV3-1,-,TGTGCCAGCAGCCAAGATCCCCCGGTGAACGAGCAGTACTTC,CASSQDPPVNEQYF
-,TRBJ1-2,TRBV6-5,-,TGTGCCAGCAGTTACTGGGGCTCCTATGGCTACACCTTC,CASSYWGSYGYTF
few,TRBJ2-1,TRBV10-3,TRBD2,TGTGCCATCAGAGGGCGGGAGTCTTACAATGAGCAGTTCTTC,CAIRGRESYNEQFF
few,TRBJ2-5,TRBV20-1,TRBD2,TGCAGTGCTAGAGATCAGACTAGCGGGGTACAAGAGACCCAGTACTTC,CSARDQTSGVQETQYF
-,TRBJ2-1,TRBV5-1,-,TGCGCCAGCAGATCCGCCCCAGGTTCGGGAAATGAGCAGTTCTTC,CASRSAPGSGNEQFF
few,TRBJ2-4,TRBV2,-,TGTGCCAGCAGTAGACTACAGTTTAGCCCCTCTCCCAAAAACATTCAGTACTTC,CASSRLQFSPSPKNIQYF
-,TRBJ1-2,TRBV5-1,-,TGCGCCAGCAGTGGTTGGTCCGGTGGCTACACCTTC,CASSGWSGGYTF
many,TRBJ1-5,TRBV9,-,TGTGCCAGCAGCGTAGAAGTCAGGGTAGCCAATCAGCCCCAGCATTTT,CASSVEVRVANQPQHF
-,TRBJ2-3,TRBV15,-,TGTGCCACCAGCTCAGCACGGGATACGCAGTATTTT,CATSSARDTQYF
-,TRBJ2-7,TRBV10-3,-,TGTGCCATCAGTGAGTCGGCCACAAGCTGGTGGCAGTACTTC,CAISESATSWWQYF
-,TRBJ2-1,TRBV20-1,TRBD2,TGCAGTGCTACGGCGGGAGTCGTGACGGGTGAGCAGTTCTTC,CSATAGVVTGEQFF
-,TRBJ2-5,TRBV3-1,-,TGTGCCAGCAGCCTCCGGGGAGTGACGATGGAGACCCACTACTTC,CASSLRGVTMETHYF
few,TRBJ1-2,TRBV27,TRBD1,TGTGCCAGCAGTCCACACCCGGACAGGGTAAGGGGATTCTATGGCTACACCTTC,CASSPHPDRVRGFYGYTF
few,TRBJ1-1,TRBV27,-,TGTGCCAGCAGTTCTACAGGGCAAGAAGCTTTCTTT,CASSSTGQEAFF
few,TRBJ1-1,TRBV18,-,TGTGCCAGCTCAAGTCGCAGGGTTAGGGATCCTGAAGCTTTCTTT,CASSSRRVRDPEAFF
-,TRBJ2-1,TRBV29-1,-,TGCAGCGTTGCCCAGCAGGGCTATGAGCAGTTCTTC,CSVAQQGYEQFF
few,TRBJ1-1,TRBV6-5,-,TGTGCCAGCAGTTACGGGTTCCAGAACACTGAAGCTTTCTTT,CASSYGFQNTEAFF
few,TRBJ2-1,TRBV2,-,TGTGCCAGCAGCGACAGTTACTCCTACAATGAGCAGTTCTTC,CASSDSYSYNEQFF
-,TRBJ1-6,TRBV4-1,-,TGCGCCAGCAGCCAGGGCCACAGGGATAATTCACCCCTCCACTTT,CASSQGHRDNSPLHF
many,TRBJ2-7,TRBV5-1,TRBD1,TGCGCCAGCAGCTTACAGGGGCCATCCTACGAGCAGTACTTC,CASSLQGPSYEQYF
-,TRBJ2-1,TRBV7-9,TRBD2,TGTGCCAGCAGCCCCCCGGGACTAGCAGGTTTCTTC,CASSPPGLAGFF
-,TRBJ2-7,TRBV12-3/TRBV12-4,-,TGTGCCAGCAGTTTATCCGGGTCCGGCTACGAGCAGTACTTC,CASSLSGSGYEQYF
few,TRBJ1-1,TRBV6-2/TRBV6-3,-,TGTGCCAGCAGTTACATGTGGCTTTCGAATGCACAAGCTTTCTTT,CASSYMWLSNAQAFF
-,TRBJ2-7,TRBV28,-,TGTGCCAGCACTACCCTCCCGGCAGGGAACGAGCAGTACTTC,CASTTLPAGNEQYF
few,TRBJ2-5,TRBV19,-,TGTGCCAGTAGTAGAGGGACGATGCAAGAGACCCAGTACTTC,CASSRGTMQETQYF
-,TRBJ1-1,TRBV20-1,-,TGCAGTGCTACTGTGGACATTCGGGCTGAAGCTTTCTTT,CSATVDIRAEAFF
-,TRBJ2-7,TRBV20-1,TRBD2,TGCAGTGCTCCCAGACTAGCGGGAGATACTGGCGAGCAGTACTTC,CSAPRLAGDTGEQYF
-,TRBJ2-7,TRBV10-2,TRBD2,TGCGCCAGCAGTCCAGTCAGCGGGAGGGATTACGAGCAGTACTTC,CASSPVSGRDYEQYF
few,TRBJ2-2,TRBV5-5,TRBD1,TGTGCCAGCAGGGGGGGACAGGGGCCGAACACCGGGGAGCTGTTTTTT,CASRGGQGPNTGELFF
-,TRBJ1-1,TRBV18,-,TGTGCCAGCTCACGGGCCCAGGGCGGAACTGAAGCTTTCTTT,CASSRAQGGTEAFF
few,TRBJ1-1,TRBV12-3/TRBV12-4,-,TGTGCCAGCAGTTCGCGGGACACCGTTAAGGGCACTGAAGCTTTCTTT,CASSSRDTVKGTEAFF
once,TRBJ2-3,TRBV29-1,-,TGCAGCGTTGAACGGGAGAGCACAGATACGCAGTATTTT,CSVERESTDTQYF
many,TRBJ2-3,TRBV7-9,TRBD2,TGTGCCAGCAGCTCCAGACTAGCAGCCACAGATACGCAGTATTTT,CASSSRLAATDTQYF
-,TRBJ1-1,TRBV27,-,TGTGCCAGCAAGGATAAGCAGCCAATGAACACTGAAGCTTTCTTT,CASKDKQPMNTEAFF
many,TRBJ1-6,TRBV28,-,TGTGCCAGCAGTTTGGTGAATTCACCCCTCCACTTT,CASSLVNSPLHF
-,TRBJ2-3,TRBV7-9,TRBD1,TGTGCCAGCAGCCGTGAGACAGGGTTCGATACGCAGTATTTT,CASSRETGFDTQYF
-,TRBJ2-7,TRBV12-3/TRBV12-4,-,TGTGCCAGCAAAATCTCCCGGGACCTTAGCTCCTACGAGCAGTACTTC,CASKISRDLSSYEQYF
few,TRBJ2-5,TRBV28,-,TGTGCCAGCAGTTCCCGACAGAATAGTGAAGAGACCCAGTACTTC,CASSSRQNSEETQYF
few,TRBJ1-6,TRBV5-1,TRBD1,TGCGCCAGCAGCTTGGACAGGGGGCCTAGTAATTCACCCCTCCACTTT,CASSLDRGPSNSPLHF
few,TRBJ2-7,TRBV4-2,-,TGTGCCAGCAGCCAAGCGTACGGGTTCTCCTACGAGCAGTACTTC,CASSQAYGFSYEQYF
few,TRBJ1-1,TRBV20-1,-,TGCAGTGCCCTTACCTACACTGAAGCTTTCTTT,CSALTYTEAFF
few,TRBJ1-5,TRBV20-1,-,TGCAGTGCTAGAGTCAACAATCAGCCCCAGCATTTT,CSARVNNQPQHF
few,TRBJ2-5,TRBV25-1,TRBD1,TGTGCCAGCAGTGAATTCGGGACAGGGACATCAGAGACCCAGTACTTC,CASSEFGTGTSETQYF
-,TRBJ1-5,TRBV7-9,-,TGTGCCAGCAGCTTAGCAGGAATCGACAGGAATGGTCAGCCCCAGCATTTT,CASSLAGIDRNGQPQHF
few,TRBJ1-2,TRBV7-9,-,TGTGCCAGCAGCTTAGGACAGCTTTCCTATGGCTACACCTTC,CASSLGQLSYGYTF
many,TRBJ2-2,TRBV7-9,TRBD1,TGTGCCAGCAGCACCCGGACAGGGTCCGACACCGGGGAGCTGTTTTTT,CASSTRTGSDTGELFF
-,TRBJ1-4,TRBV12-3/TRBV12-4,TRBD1,TGTGCCAGCACCCCCCTGACAGGGCTTAACGAAAAACTGTTTTTT,CASTPLTGLNEKLFF
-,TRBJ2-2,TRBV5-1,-,TGCGCCAGCAGCTTGGGACTCTTCGAGAGGATTCCAACCGGGGAGCTGTTTTTT,CASSLGLFERIPTGELFF
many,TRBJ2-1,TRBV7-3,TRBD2,TGTGCCAGCAGCTTATCACTAGCGGGGGACTTTAATGAGCAGTTCTTC,CASSLSLAGDFNEQFF
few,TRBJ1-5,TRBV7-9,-,TGTGCCAGCAGCTTAGACTGGGAGAGCAATCAGCCCCAGCATTTT,CASSLDWESNQPQHF
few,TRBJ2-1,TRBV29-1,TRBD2,TGCAGCGTTTCAGCGGGAGCGCCCCAGTTCTTC,CSVSAGAPQFF
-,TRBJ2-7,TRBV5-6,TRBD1,TGTGCCAGCAGCCTGGACAGAGAGACGACAGGGGGTTACGAGCAGTACTTC,CASSLDRETTGGYEQYF